The next 30 T cell receptor beta chains were all read from a single sample in a study of CD8 T cells in Susac syndrome. It was with random hexamers that roughly 0.45 to 1 ug RNA was reverse transcribed. MiXCR, run by TCRdb on the immunoSEQ multiplex PCR reads, gives a single entry per CDR3 protein. The sample shows under 200,000 distinct CDR3 sequences, approximately 96% of them seen only once. Sequencing was performed on CD4+ T cells from PBMCs. The receptors originated from a human donor in good health.

The chain has TRBV20-1 and TRBJ2-3, with D possibly being TRBD2 (6 bases). Germline V gene data show CDR1 as DFQATT and CDR2 as SNEGSKA (reference sequence). This CDR3 contains 14 residues. V dropped 6 bases and J dropped 2 bases, with 15 bases sitting between them. CDR3 amino acids: CSAPEVAVTDTQYF. Written as DNA, the CDR3 is TGCAGTGCCCCGGAGGTAGCGGTCACAGATACGCAGTATTTT.

The sample holds one count of this clonotype. V usage is TRBV6-2 or TRBV6-3 and J usage is TRBJ2-2; 8 bases align to TRBD2. V shed 6 bases and J 3 bases; nucleotides not matched to a gene: 12. The germline gives CDR1 MNHEY, CDR2 SVGEGT. The CDR3 loop spans 17 amino acids. CDR3 DNA sequence: TGTGCCAGCAGACCACCGAGGACTAGCAGACACACCGGGGAGCTGTTTTTT. It encodes CASRPPRTSRHTGELFF.

This clonotype was recorded once. The chain links TRBV6-5 to TRBJ1-2; D is unresolved. V was clipped by 0 bases and J by 5 bases, with 13 bases between them. Per the germline V gene, CDR1 is MNHEY and CDR2 is SVGAGI. CDR3 length equals 15 residues. CDR3 in amino acids: CASSYSRRVSYGYTF. In nucleotides, the CDR3 is TGTGCCAGCAGTTACTCGAGACGGGTATCGTATGGCTACACCTTC.

As concerns this clonotype: One end of the junction varies from germline; a read error may be responsible. The chain joins TRBV7-7 to TRBJ2-7; TRBD1 might be the D (7 bases). The CDR3 length is 14 residues. Germline-derived CDR1 and CDR2 are SSHAT and FNYEAQ (reference sequence). The CDR3 DNA is TGTGCTAGCACCTTCGACAGGGACTCTTACGAGCAGTACTTC. It is translated as CASTFDRDSYEQYF.

The gene calls are TRBV20-1 and TRBJ1-1; D gene unclear. Trimming took 3 bases from V and 5 from J, leaving 7 bases between them. The CDR3 consists of 11 residues. Germline CDR1 and CDR2: DFQATT and SNEGSKA (reference sequence). CDR3 DNA: TGCAGTGCTAGCGGGAGGACTGAAGCTTTCTTT. Protein product: CSASGRTEAFF.

The rearrangement uses TRBV2 and TRBJ1-6, with 7 bases lining up with TRBD1. The germline V gene has CDR1 SNHLY and CDR2 FYNNEI. This CDR3 has 13 amino acids. The V and J ends lost 6 bases and 8 bases, in that order; junction bases with no gene match: 4. The CDR3 sequence: CASSADRDSPLHF. DNA of the CDR3: TGTGCCAGCAGCGCTGACAGGGATTCACCCCTCCACTTT.

The chain recombines TRBV15 with TRBJ1-2; tentatively, D is TRBD1 (5 bases). CDR3 size: 13 residues. Between the trimmed V and J ends, which lost 1 base and 7 bases, there was a span of 10 bases. The germline V gene has CDR1 LNHNV and CDR2 YYDKDF (reference sequence). The chain's CDR3 is CATSRAGAGGYTF. The CDR3 DNA sequence: TGTGCCACCAGCAGAGCTGGGGCTGGTGGCTACACCTTC.

The chain couples TRBV29-1 to TRBJ1-5; 7 nucleotides line up with TRBD1. Germline CDR1 is SQVTM and CDR2 is ANQGSEA. V shed 4 bases and J 3 bases; nucleotides not matched to a gene: 3. This CDR3 has 13 amino acids. CDR3 in DNA: TGCAGCGTTGGTCAGGGGGTCAATCAGCCCCAGCATTTT. This encodes CSVGQGVNQPQHF.

The chain joins TRBV18 to TRBJ2-2; the match to TRBD2 covers 11 bases. There are 17 residues in the CDR3. Trimming cost V 0 bases and J 0 bases; bases outside gene matches: 0. The germline gives CDR1 KGHSH, CDR2 LQKENI. The chain's CDR3 is CASSPPGLAANTGELFF. Here the CDR3 DNA reads TGTGCCAGCTCACCACCGGGACTAGCGGCGAACACCGGGGAGCTGTTTTTT.

CDR3 protein: CSVGQGGYEQYF. The DNA of the CDR3 is TGCAGCGTGGGACAGGGTGGCTACGAGCAGTACTTC. The genes are TRBV29-1 and TRBJ2-7, with 9 bases that match TRBD1. The CDR3 is 12 residues long. Germline V CDR1 and CDR2: SQVTM, ANQGSEA. V lost 6 bases, J lost 3 bases, and 3 bases stayed unmatched.

The rearrangement joins TRBV4-3 to TRBJ1-5, with D unclear. V shed 0 bases and J shed 6 bases, with 6 bases lying between them. Per germline, CDR1 LGHNA and CDR2 YSLEER. The CDR3 runs 13 residues. CDR3 region: CASSQDRAQPQHF. CDR3 sequence (DNA): TGCGCCAGCAGCCAAGATAGGGCTCAGCCCCAGCATTTT.

The CDR3 DNA sequence: TGCAGCGTCAAGGGGGACGACTATGGCTACACCTTC. Translated, it gives CSVKGDDYGYTF. The chain combines TRBV29-1 with TRBJ1-2; the D gene is possibly TRBD1 (6 bases). The CDR3 spans 12 residues. CDR1 and CDR2 (germline): SQVTM, ANQGSEA. The V end was cut by 6 bases, the J end by 3 bases, with 11 bases between. The entire variable domain, with the rest obtained from reference TRBV29-1 and TRBJ1-2, is as follows: SAVISQKPSRDICQRGTSLTIQCQVDSQVTMMFWYRQQPGQSLTLIATANQGSEATYESGFVIDKFPISRPNLTFSTLTVSNMSPEDSSIYLCSVKGDDYGYTFGSGTRLTVV.

The genes are TRBV2 and TRBJ1-1; D is perhaps TRBD1 (5 bases). V was shortened by 6 bases and J by 2 bases, with 16 bases between the two germline ends. The CDR3 is 15 residues long. Germline assignment: CDR1 SNHLY and CDR2 FYNNEI. DNA of the CDR3: TGTGCCAGCAGGGACCAGGGCGGCTCCAACACTGAAGCTTTCTTT. Translated, it gives CASRDQGGSNTEAFF.

The sample holds one count of this clonotype. The rearrangement links TRBV2 to TRBJ2-4; a possible D gene is TRBD1 (5 bases). V gave up 5 bases and J gave up 0 bases, with 11 bases separating them. The CDR3 is 15 residues long. Germline CDR1 SNHLY, CDR2 FYNNEI. CDR3 bases: TGTGCCAGCAGTAAGGACATTGTAGCCAAAAACATTCAGTACTTC. Its translation: CASSKDIVAKNIQYF.

CDR3 DNA sequence: TGCAGCGTTGTCACAGGGGATCAGCCCCAGCATTTT. Translating it yields CSVVTGDQPQHF. This rearrangement joins TRBV29-1 to TRBJ1-5; 7 nucleotides line up with TRBD1. J was trimmed by 5 bases and V by 4 bases; bases with no gene match: 2. Germline V gene data show CDR1 as SQVTM and CDR2 as ANQGSEA. The CDR3 has 12 amino acids.

The sample holds one count of this clonotype. The genes are TRBV24-1 and TRBJ1-5; perhaps TRBD1 as D (5 bases). From germline, CDR1 is KGHDR and CDR2 SFDVKD. The CDR3 loop spans 14 amino acids. V was cut by 2 bases and J by 5 bases, with 9 bases left in between. The CDR3 spells CATSDSGAHQPQHF. The CDR3 coding sequence is TGTGCCACCAGTGATTCTGGGGCCCATCAGCCCCAGCATTTT.

The chain joins TRBV29-1 to TRBJ2-5, with a possible D match to TRBD2 (7 bases). The CDR3 covers 13 residues. Trimming took 5 bases from V and 5 from J, leaving 15 bases between them. CDR1 and CDR2 from the germline V gene are SQVTM and ANQGSEA. The CDR3 DNA is TGCAGCGTTCTTTGGGGGGGCTCGGAGACCCAGTACTTC. It specifies CSVLWGGSETQYF.

The chain joins TRBV7-2 to TRBJ1-1, with D unresolved. The CDR3 contains 13 residues. The V and J ends lost 8 bases and 1 base respectively, with 11 bases between them. The germline CDR1 and CDR2 sequences are SGHTA and FQGNSA. The DNA of the CDR3 is TGTGCCAGCTGCAGAAGGCGGAACACTGAAGCTTTCTTT. Protein product: CASCRRRNTEAFF.

The chain is built from TRBV7-8 and TRBJ2-5; D is unresolved. Germline V gene lookup returns CDR1 SGHVS and CDR2 FQNEAQ. V lost 2 bases and J lost 9, with 19 bases in between. The CDR3 contains 15 residues. The CDR3 reads CASSLHTLPLVAQYF. For the CDR3, the DNA is TGTGCCAGCAGCTTACATACTCTTCCGTTGGTGGCCCAGTACTTC.

This chain links TRBV29-1 with TRBJ2-3; 7 bases fit TRBD1. Per the germline V gene, CDR1 is SQVTM and CDR2 is ANQGSEA. The CDR3 sequence is 13 residues long. The trim removed 5 bases at V and 4 bases at J, leaving 6 bases unmatched. The CDR3 reads CSVRPGQSDTQYF. CDR3 in DNA: TGCAGCGTTCGGCCGGGACAGTCAGATACGCAGTATTTT.

The V and J genes are TRBV7-2 and TRBJ1-2; D might be TRBD1 (6 bases). Germline assignment: CDR1 SGHTA and CDR2 FQGNSA. The CDR3 has 14 residues. V dropped 5 bases and J dropped 4 bases, with 14 bases sitting between them. CDR3 DNA sequence: TGTGCCAGCAGCCCGGACAGAACTTCCTATGGCTACACCTTC. It yields the protein CASSPDRTSYGYTF.

V usage is TRBV7-2 and J usage is TRBJ2-7; TRBD1 is a possible D gene (6 bases). CDR3 length equals 15 residues. V lost 1 base to trimming and J lost 0 bases, with 10 bases between them. Germline V lookup: CDR1 SGHTA, CDR2 FQGNSA. CDR3 coding DNA: TGTGCCAGCAGCTTAGGCAGGGGAAGCTCCTACGAGCAGTACTTC. This codes for CASSLGRGSSYEQYF.

The rearrangement joins TRBV14 to TRBJ2-2; D possibly corresponds to TRBD1 (5 bases). The V gene lost 0 bases and the J gene lost 4 bases, with 9 bases spanning the gap. Germline-derived CDR1 and CDR2 are SGHDN and FVKESK. There are 15 residues in the CDR3. CDR3 residues: CASSQDLGPTGELFF. For the CDR3, the DNA is TGTGCCAGCAGCCAAGATCTGGGGCCCACCGGGGAGCTGTTTTTT.

The V call is TRBV30, the J call TRBJ1-1; D unresolved. The CDR3 is made up of 15 amino acids. In germline, CDR1 is GTSNPN, CDR2 SVGIG (reference sequence). Trimming shortened V by 3 bases and J by 1 base, and 15 bases separated the two germline ends. The CDR3 sequence is CAWSPGLNQNTEAFF. CDR3 nucleotide sequence: TGTGCCTGGAGCCCAGGACTAAACCAGAACACTGAAGCTTTCTTT.

This chain links TRBV30 with TRBJ1-2; unclear D gene. V was shortened by 1 base and J by 4 bases, with 10 bases between the two germline ends. The germline CDR1 and CDR2 sequences are GTSNPN and SVGIG (reference sequence). The CDR3 consists of 13 residues. The CDR3 sequence is CAWSGTPGYGYTF. CDR3 DNA sequence: TGTGCCTGGAGTGGGACTCCGGGCTATGGCTACACCTTC. Drawing the rest from reference TRBV30 and TRBJ1-2, the complete variable domain is SQTIHQWPATLVQPVGSPLSLECTVEGTSNPNLYWYRQAAGRGLQLLFYSVGIGQISSEVPQNLSASRPQDRQFILSSKKLLLSDSGFYLCAWSGTPGYGYTFGSGTRLTVV.

The genes are TRBV7-2 and TRBJ2-7; 9 bases are a match to TRBD2. Trimming removed 3 bases from V and 2 bases from J; junction bases left unmatched: 5. This CDR3 region has 15 residues. In germline, CDR1 is SGHTA, CDR2 FQGNSA. In DNA form, the CDR3 reads TGTGCCAGCAGCTTGTGGGCGGGGGGGACCTACGAGCAGTACTTC. Translating gives CASSLWAGGTYEQYF.

The chain joins TRBV9 to TRBJ2-7; 8 bases line up with TRBD1. This CDR3 has 15 amino acids. Germline V gene data show CDR1 as SGDLS and CDR2 as YYNGEE. The ends lost 4 bases at V and 6 bases at J; junction bases unmatched: 12. The CDR3 spells CASSLRTGWSSEQYF. The CDR3, as DNA: TGTGCCAGCAGCTTGCGGACAGGGTGGTCTTCCGAGCAGTACTTC.

V and J are TRBV9 and TRBJ1-1, with a possible D match to TRBD1 (6 bases). The CDR3 runs to 17 residues. The V end lost 4 bases, the J end lost 0 bases, and 19 bases lay between the germline ends. Per the germline V gene, CDR1 is SGDLS and CDR2 is YYNGEE. In DNA, the CDR3 is TGTGCCAGCAGCCCGCGGTCAGGGGTGGCCATGAACACTGAAGCTTTCTTT. It yields the protein CASSPRSGVAMNTEAFF. The entire variable domain, with the rest obtained from reference TRBV9 and TRBJ1-1, is as follows: DSGVTQTPKHLITATGQRVTLRCSPRSGDLSVYWYQQSLDQGLQFLIQYYNGEERAKGNILERFSAQQFPDLHSELNLSSLELGDSALYFCASSPRSGVAMNTEAFFGQGTRLTVV.

V usage is TRBV7-2 and J usage is TRBJ1-1; tentative D call: TRBD1 (5 bases). The CDR3 runs 13 residues. Germline V gene lookup returns CDR1 SGHTA and CDR2 FQGNSA. The V gene lost 5 bases and the J gene lost 5 bases, with 12 bases spanning the gap. This chain's CDR3 is CASSDRRGTEAFF. The CDR3 nucleotides are TGTGCCAGCAGCGATCGTAGGGGAACTGAAGCTTTCTTT. Together with reference TRBV7-2 and TRBJ1-1, the CDR3 gives the full variable domain: GAGVSQSPSNKVTEKGKDVELRCDPISGHTALYWYRQSLGQGLEFLIYFQGNSAPDKSGLPSDRFSAERTGGSVSTLTIQRTQQEDSAVYLCASSDRRGTEAFFGQGTRLTVV.

The chain links TRBV6-2 or TRBV6-3 to TRBJ1-2; D gene uncertain. The germline V gene encodes CDR1 MNHEY and CDR2 SVGEGT. The ends were cut back, 8 bases at V and 0 bases at J, with 13 bases in the middle. This CDR3 is built from 14 residues. Written as DNA, the CDR3 is TGTGCCAGCCGGACGGCCCAAGCTAACTATGGCTACACCTTC. Translating gives CASRTAQANYGYTF.